This entry is about one TCR beta chain. Its antigen is not known. Given a much more abundant clone one base away, this may be a read error. Trimming left V 0 bases short and J 1 base short, with 13 bases between. CDR1 and CDR2 (germline): DFQATT, SNEGSKA (reference sequence). The CDR3 length is 15 residues. This sample is drawn from a study of lung T cells in sarcoidosis with Löfgren's syndrome. The study, taken as a whole, reports: Löfgren's syndrome patients reportedly showed greatest TRAV12-1 and TRBV2 expansion versus controls.

Using its own MiXCR run on the reads, TCRdb lists one record per CDR3 protein. There are about 19,000 distinct CDR3 sequences in the sample; 20% to 25% occur only once, and approximately 0.78% lies in the top ten. This receptor was identified in a human donor with sarcoidosis (Löfgren's syndrome or another form), or a control subject (not recorded which). The chain employs TRBV20-1 and TRBJ2-7; D remains unclear. Sequencing input: CD4+ T cells from bronchoalveolar lavage. The CDR3 is CSARDGRGQSYEQYF. The DNA of the CDR3 is TGCAGTGCTAGAGATGGAAGAGGTCAGTCCTACGAGCAGTACTTC.